This TCR beta chain was profiled in a study of graft-versus-host responses after intestinal transplantation. Study-wide context: Each of the recipients got a multivisceral, liver-intestinal, or isolated intestinal transplant. Anti-thymocyte globulin induction, then tacrolimus and steroids for two to four years, went to all recipients.

Study-level points and caveats: Peak levels of circulating GvH clones tracked with early post-transplant HvG declines. GvH clones occurred in recipient marrow; some first appeared in ileum or blood.

Clones were read by immunoSEQ multiplex PCR, and TCRdb kept only the in-frame ones, dropping some. Among over 75,000 clones listed, 85% to 95% were seen once. The V end was cut by 0 bases, the J end by 1 base, with 12 bases between. This CDR3 spans 16 amino acids. Germline-derived CDR1 and CDR2 are LNHNV and YYDKDF (reference sequence). A note on this clone: Its matching antigen is unknown.

The origin of this receptor is a human donor who was the organ donor for an intestinal transplant. This rearrangement joins TRBV15 to TRBJ1-1, with D possibly being TRBD1 (6 bases). This material consisted of unstimulated CD8+ T cells sorted from spleen or lymph node cells, taken before transplant. This CDR3 reads CATSRDGRGGNTEAFF. The CDR3, as DNA: TGTGCCACCAGCAGAGATGGCAGGGGCGGGAACACTGAAGCTTTCTTT.